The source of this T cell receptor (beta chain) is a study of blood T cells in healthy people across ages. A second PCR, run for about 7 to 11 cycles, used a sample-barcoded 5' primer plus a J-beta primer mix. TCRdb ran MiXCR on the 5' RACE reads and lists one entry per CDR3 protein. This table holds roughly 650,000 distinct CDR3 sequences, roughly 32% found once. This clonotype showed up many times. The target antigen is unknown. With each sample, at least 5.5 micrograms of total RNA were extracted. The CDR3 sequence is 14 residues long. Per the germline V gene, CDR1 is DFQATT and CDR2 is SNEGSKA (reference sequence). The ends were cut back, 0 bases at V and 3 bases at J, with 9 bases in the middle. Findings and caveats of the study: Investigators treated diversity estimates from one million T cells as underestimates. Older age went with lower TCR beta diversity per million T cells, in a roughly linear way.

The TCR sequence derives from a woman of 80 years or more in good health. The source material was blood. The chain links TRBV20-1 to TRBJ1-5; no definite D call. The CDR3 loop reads CSARDLRSNQPQHF. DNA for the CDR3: TGCAGTGCTAGAGACCTCAGGTCCAATCAGCCCCAGCATTTT.